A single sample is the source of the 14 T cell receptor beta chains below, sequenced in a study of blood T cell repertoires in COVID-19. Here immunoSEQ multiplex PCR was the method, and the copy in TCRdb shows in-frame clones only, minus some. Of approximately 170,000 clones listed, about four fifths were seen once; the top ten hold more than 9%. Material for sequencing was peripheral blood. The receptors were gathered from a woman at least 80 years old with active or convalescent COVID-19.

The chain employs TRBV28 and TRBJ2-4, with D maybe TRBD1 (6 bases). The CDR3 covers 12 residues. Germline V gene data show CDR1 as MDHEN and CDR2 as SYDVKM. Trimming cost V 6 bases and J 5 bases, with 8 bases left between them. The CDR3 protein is CASRDSQNIQYF. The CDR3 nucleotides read TGTGCCAGCAGGGACAGTCAAAACATTCAGTACTTC.

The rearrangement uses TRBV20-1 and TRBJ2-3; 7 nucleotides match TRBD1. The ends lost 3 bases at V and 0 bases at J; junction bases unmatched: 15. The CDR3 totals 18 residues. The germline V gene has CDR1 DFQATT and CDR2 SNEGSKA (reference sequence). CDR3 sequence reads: CSASNRGLATTSTDTQYF. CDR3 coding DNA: TGCAGTGCTAGTAACAGGGGTTTGGCGACCACTAGCACAGATACGCAGTATTTT.

CDR3 sequence (DNA): TGCAGCGTGGGAACGGTAGGCGGGAGGGCCGGTGGGGAGACCCAGTACTTC. The encoded protein is CSVGTVGGRAGGETQYF. The chain combines TRBV29-1 with TRBJ2-5; 9 bases fit TRBD2. V gave up 6 bases and J gave up 5 bases; unmatched junction bases: 19. This CDR3 has 17 residues. Germline V gene lookup returns CDR1 SQVTM and CDR2 ANQGSEA.

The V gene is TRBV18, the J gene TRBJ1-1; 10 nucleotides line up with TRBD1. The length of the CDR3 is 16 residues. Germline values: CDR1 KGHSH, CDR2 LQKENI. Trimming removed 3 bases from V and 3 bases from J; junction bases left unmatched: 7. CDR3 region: CASSPGDRGDDTEAFF. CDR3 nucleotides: TGTGCCAGCTCACCGGGGGACAGGGGTGACGACACTGAAGCTTTCTTT.

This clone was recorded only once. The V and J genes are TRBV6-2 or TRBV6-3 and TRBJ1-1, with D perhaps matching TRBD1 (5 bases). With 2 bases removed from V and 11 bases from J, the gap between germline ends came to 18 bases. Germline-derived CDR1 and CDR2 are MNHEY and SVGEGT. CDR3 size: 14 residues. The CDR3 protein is CASSYQVGGFAAFF. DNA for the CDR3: TGTGCCAGCAGTTACCAAGTGGGGGGTTTCGCGGCTTTCTTT.

CDR3 bases: TGTGCCAGCAGCTACAGGATGAACACTGAAGCTTTCTTT. It translates to CASSYRMNTEAFF. The chain joins TRBV5-4 to TRBJ1-1, with a weak D call TRBD1 (5 bases). Trimming took off 3 bases at V and 0 bases at J, with 6 bases between the two ends. The germline CDR1 and CDR2 sequences are SGHNT and YYREEE (reference sequence). This CDR3 is built from 13 residues.

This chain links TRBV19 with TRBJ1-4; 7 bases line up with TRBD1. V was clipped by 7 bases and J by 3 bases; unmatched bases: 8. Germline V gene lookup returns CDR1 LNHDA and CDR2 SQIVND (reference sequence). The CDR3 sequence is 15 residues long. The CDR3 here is CASTDRVFANEKLFF. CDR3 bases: TGTGCCAGTACCGACAGGGTTTTCGCTAATGAAAAACTGTTTTTT.

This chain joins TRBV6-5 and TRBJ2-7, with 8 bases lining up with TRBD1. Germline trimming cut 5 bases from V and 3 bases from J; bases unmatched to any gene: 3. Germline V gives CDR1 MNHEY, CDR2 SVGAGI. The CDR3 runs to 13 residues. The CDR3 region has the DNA TGTGCCAGCAGTCGGGACAGGAGCTACGAGCAGTACTTC. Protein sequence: CASSRDRSYEQYF.

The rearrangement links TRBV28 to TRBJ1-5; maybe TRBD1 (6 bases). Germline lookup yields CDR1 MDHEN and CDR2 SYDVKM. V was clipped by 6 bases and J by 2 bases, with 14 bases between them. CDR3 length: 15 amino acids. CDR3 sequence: CASSAGAYGNQPQHF. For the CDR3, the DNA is TGTGCCAGCAGCGCAGGGGCCTATGGCAATCAGCCCCAGCATTTT.

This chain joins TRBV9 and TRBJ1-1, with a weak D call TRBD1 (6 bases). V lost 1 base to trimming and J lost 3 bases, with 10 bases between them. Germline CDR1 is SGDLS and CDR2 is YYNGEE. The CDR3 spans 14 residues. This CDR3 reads CASSVTGKDTEAFF. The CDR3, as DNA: TGTGCCAGCAGCGTAACAGGGAAGGACACTGAAGCTTTCTTT.

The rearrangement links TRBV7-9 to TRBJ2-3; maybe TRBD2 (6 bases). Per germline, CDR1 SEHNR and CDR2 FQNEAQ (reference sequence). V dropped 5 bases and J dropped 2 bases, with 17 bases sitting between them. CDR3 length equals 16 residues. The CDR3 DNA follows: TGTGCCAGCAGCCCCGCGGGTGGCGGGGTCACAGATACGCAGTATTTT. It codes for CASSPAGGGVTDTQYF.

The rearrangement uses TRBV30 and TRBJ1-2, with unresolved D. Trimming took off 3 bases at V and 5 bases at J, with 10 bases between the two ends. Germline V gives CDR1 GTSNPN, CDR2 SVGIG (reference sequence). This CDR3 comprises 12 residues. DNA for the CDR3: TGTGCCTGGAGCGCACTAGGTTATGGCTACACCTTC. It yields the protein CAWSALGYGYTF.

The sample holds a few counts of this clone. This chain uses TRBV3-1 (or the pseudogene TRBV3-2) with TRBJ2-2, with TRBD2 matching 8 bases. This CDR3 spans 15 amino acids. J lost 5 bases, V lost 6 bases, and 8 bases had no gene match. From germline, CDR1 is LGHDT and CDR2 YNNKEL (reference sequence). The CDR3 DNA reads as TGTGCCAGCAGTCAGCATCCGGGGGGGACCGGGGAGCTGTTTTTT. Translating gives CASSQHPGGTGELFF.

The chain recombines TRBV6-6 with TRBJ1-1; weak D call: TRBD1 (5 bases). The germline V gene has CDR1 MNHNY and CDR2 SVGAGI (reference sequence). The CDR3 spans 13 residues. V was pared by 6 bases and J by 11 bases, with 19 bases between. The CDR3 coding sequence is TGTGCCAGCAGCCCCTCCGCTGGACATGAGGCTTTCTTT. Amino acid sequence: CASSPSAGHEAFF.